Sequencing of this TCR beta chain was carried out in a study of blood T cell repertoires in COVID-19. There are 17 residues in the CDR3. V lost 1 base, J lost 7 bases, and 12 bases stayed unmatched. Germline assignment: CDR1 LGHNA and CDR2 YNFKEQ. Method: immunoSEQ multiplex PCR; TCRdb's copy keeps in-frame clones and lacks some. This table has hundreds of thousands of clones, 85% to 90% appearing once. The rearrangement uses TRBV4-2 and TRBJ2-1; 8 bases line up with TRBD2. The sequence was collected from a man aged 18 to 30 who had recovered from COVID-19. Sequencing used PBMCs or T cells enriched from blood (not recorded which). The CDR3 DNA reads TGTGCCAGCAGCCAAGGTCCCTTACGGGAGGGAGGAAATGAGCAGTTCTTC. It translates to CASSQGPLREGGNEQFF.